The clone carrying this TCR beta chain has only a few counts. As yet, its antigen is unknown. The method was immunoSEQ multiplex PCR; TCRdb's version includes in-frame clones alone and lacks a portion of them. The sample consists of some 22,000 clones, around 73% of them appearing once. This sample was taken from a study of vaccination effects on CD4 cells after COVID-19. The germline CDR1 and CDR2 sequences are MNHEY and SMNVEV (reference sequence). V was cut by 3 bases and J by 6 bases, with 16 bases left in between. This CDR3 region has 15 residues. Expansion of antigen-specific CD4+ T cells with viral peptide pools was carried out by the ViraFEST assay before sequencing. CD4+ T cell isolation took place after approximately ten days of culture. Nobody among the vaccine recipients had prior SARS-CoV-2 infection (nucleocapsid antibodies were negative).

This TCR came from a human donor who received a COVID-19 vaccine. The rearrangement links TRBV27 to TRBJ2-3; tentative D call: TRBD2 (5 bases). The source material was CD4+ T cells from PBMCs cultured with SARS-CoV-2 spike peptides, sampled before COVID-19 vaccination. As DNA, the CDR3 is TGTGCCAGCAGTTTTTGGCTAGCTGGTTTGGATACGCAGTATTTT. It codes for CASSFWLAGLDTQYF.